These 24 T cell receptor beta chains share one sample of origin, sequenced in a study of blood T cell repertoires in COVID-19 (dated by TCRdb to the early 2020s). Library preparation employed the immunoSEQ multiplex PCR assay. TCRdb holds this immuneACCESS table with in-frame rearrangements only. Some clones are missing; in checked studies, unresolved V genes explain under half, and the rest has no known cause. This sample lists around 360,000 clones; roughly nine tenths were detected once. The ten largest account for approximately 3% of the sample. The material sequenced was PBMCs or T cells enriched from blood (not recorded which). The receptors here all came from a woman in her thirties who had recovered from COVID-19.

The DNA for the CDR3 is TGTGCCAGCAGCTTAGCGCTTGGAGCTACCCTCCACTTT. Its protein product is CASSLALGATLHF. The rearrangement joins TRBV7-2 to TRBJ1-6; D unresolved. Germline lookup yields CDR1 SGHTA and CDR2 FQGNSA. V was pared by 0 bases and J by 14 bases, with 11 bases between. The CDR3 runs 13 residues.

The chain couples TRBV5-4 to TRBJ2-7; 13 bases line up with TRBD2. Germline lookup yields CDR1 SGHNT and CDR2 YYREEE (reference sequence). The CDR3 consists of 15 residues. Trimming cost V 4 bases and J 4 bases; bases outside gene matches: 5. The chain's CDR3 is CASSRTSGSTYEQYF. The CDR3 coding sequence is TGTGCCAGCAGCAGGACTAGCGGGAGCACATACGAGCAGTACTTC.

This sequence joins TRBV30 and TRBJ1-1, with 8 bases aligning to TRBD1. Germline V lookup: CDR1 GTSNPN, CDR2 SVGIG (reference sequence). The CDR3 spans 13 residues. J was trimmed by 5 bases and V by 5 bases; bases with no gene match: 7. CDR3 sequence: CAWGNRGWTEAFF. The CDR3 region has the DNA TGTGCCTGGGGGAACAGGGGGTGGACTGAAGCTTTCTTT.

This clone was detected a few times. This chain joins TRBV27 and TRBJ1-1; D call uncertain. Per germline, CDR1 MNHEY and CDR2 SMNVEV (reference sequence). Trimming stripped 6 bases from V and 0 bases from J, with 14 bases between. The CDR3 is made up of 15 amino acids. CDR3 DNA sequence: TGTGCCAGCAGGAGGGATCTTCGCATGAACACTGAAGCTTTCTTT. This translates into CASRRDLRMNTEAFF.

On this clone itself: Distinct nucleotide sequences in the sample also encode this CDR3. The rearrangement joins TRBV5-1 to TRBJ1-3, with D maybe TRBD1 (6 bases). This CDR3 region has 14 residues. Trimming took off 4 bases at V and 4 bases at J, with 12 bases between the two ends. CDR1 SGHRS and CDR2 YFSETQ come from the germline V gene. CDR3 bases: TGCGCCAGCAGCCTACAGGGAACCGGAAACACCATATATTTT. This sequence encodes CASSLQGTGNTIYF.

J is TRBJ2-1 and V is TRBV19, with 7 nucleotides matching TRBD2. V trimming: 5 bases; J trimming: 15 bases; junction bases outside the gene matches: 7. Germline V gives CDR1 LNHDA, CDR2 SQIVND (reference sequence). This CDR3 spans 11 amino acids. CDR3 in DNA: TGTGCCAGTAGTCAGTCGGGGGGATGGTTCTTC. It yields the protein CASSQSGGWFF.

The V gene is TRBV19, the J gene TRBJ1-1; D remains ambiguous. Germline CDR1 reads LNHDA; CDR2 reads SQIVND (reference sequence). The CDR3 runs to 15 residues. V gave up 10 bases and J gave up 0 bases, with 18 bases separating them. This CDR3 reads CATLNLDRVNTEAFF. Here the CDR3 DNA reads TGTGCCACTCTCAACTTGGATCGGGTGAACACTGAAGCTTTCTTT.

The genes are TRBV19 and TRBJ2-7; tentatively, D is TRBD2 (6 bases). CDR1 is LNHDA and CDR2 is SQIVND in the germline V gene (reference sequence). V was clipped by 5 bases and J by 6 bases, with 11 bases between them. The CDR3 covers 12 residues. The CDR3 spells CASSGRGFEQYF. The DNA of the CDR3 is TGTGCCAGTAGTGGACGGGGGTTCGAGCAGTACTTC.

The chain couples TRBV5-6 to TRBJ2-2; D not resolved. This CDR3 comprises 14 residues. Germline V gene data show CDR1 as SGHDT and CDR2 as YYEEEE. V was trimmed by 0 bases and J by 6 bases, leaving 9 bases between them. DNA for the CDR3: TGTGCCAGCAGCTTGGTTGAGGAGCCCGGGGAGCTGTTTTTT. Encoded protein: CASSLVEEPGELFF.

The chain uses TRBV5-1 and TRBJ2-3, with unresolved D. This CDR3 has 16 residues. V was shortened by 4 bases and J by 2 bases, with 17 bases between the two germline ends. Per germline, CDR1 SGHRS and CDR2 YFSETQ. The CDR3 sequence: CASSPPRAESTDTQYF. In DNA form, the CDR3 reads TGCGCCAGCAGCCCCCCCCGCGCGGAGTCCACAGATACGCAGTATTTT.

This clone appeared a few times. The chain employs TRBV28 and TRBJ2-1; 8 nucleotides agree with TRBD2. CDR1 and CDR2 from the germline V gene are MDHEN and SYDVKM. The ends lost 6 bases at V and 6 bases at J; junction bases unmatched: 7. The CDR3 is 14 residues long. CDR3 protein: CASRRAGTSNEQFF. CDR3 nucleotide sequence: TGTGCCAGCAGAAGAGCCGGGACTAGCAATGAGCAGTTCTTC. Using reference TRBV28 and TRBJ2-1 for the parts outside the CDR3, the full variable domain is DVKVTQSSRYLVKRTGEKVFLECVQDMDHENMFWYRQDPGLGLRLIYFSYDVKMKEKGDIPEGYSVSREKKERFSLILESASTNQTSMYLCASRRAGTSNEQFFGPGTRLTVL.

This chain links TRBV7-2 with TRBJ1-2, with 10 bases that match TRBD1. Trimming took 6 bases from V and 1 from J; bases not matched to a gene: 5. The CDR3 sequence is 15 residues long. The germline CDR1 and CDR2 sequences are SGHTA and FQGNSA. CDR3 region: CASRAGTGVNYGYTF. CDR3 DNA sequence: TGTGCCAGCAGAGCCGGGACAGGGGTTAACTATGGCTACACCTTC.

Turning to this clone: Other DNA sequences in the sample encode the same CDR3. CDR3 sequence: CASSSGGGNYGYTF. The CDR3 DNA is TGCGCCAGCAGCTCAGGGGGCGGGAACTATGGCTACACCTTC. The chain carries TRBV5-1 and TRBJ1-2; TRBD1 agrees at 8 bases. Germline V gene data show CDR1 as SGHRS and CDR2 as YFSETQ. The V segment lost 3 bases and the J segment 2 bases; nucleotides outside the gene matches: 3. CDR3 length: 14 amino acids.

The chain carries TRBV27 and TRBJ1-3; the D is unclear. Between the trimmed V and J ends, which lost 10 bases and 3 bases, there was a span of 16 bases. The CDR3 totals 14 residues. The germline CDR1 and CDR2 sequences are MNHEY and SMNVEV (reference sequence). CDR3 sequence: CATIGRVYGNTIYF. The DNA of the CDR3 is TGTGCCACCATAGGGAGGGTATATGGAAACACCATATATTTT.

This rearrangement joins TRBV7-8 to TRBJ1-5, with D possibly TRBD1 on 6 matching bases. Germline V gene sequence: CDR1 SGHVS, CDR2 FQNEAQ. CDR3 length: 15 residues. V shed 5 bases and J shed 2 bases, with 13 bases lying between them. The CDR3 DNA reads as TGTGCCAGCAGCCCAGGGGTTTTTGGCAATCAGCCCCAGCATTTT. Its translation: CASSPGVFGNQPQHF.

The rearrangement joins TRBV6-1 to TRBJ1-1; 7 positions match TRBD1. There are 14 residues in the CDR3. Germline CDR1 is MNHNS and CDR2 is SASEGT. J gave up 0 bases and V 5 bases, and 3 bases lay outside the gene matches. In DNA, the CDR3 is TGTGCCAGCAGTAGGGGGCAGGTGAACACTGAAGCTTTCTTT. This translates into CASSRGQVNTEAFF.

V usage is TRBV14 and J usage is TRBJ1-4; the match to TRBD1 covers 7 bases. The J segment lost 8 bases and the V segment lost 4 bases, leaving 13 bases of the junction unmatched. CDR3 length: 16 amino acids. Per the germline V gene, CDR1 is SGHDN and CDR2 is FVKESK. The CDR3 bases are TGTGCCAGCAGCCCAGGGGGAGGCGAACCCGGGGAAAAACTGTTTTTT. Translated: CASSPGGGEPGEKLFF.

CDR3 loop: CASSPMQGGYGYTF. Written as DNA, the CDR3 is TGTGCCAGCAGCCCGATGCAAGGGGGCTATGGCTACACCTTC. The chain carries TRBV16 and TRBJ1-2; D is possibly TRBD1 (6 bases). Germline V CDR1 and CDR2: KGHSY, FQNENV. V lost 4 bases, J lost 4 bases, and 13 bases lay in between. This CDR3 spans 14 amino acids.

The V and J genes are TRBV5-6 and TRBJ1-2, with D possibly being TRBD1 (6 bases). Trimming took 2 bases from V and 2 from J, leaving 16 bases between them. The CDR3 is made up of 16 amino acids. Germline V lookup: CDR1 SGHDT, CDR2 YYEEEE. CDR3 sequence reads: CASSFIQRRGNYGYTF. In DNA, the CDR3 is TGTGCCAGCAGCTTCATTCAGCGAAGGGGGAACTATGGCTACACCTTC.

The CDR3 is CASSLPGERTDTQYF. For the CDR3, the DNA is TGTGCCAGCAGTTTACCGGGGGAAAGGACAGATACGCAGTATTTT. J is TRBJ2-3 and V is TRBV28; D possibly corresponds to TRBD2 (6 bases). The CDR3 is 15 amino acids. Germline CDR1 reads MDHEN; CDR2 reads SYDVKM. The V end was cut by 2 bases, the J end by 3 bases, with 12 bases between.

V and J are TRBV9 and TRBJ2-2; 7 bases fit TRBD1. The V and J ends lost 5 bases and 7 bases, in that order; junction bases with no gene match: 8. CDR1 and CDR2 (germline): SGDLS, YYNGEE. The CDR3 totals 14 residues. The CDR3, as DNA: TGTGCCAGCAGAAGCACAGGGGCGGGCGGGGAGCTGTTTTTT. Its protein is CASRSTGAGGELFF.

CDR3 in amino acids: CASSLGSNKNTEAFF. DNA of the CDR3: TGTGCCAGCAGCTTAGGGTCGAACAAGAACACTGAAGCTTTCTTT. The chain links TRBV13 to TRBJ1-1; D gene unclear. The CDR3 is made up of 15 amino acids. The V end lost 0 bases, the J end lost 1 base, and 9 bases lay between the germline ends. From germline, CDR1 is PRHDT and CDR2 FYEKMQ (reference sequence). Complete variable domain (other parts from reference TRBV13 and TRBJ1-1): AAGVIQSPRHLIKEKRETATLKCYPIPRHDTVYWYQQGPGQDPQFLISFYEKMQSDKGSIPDRFSAQQFSDYHSELNMSSLELGDSALYFCASSLGSNKNTEAFFGQGTRLTVV.

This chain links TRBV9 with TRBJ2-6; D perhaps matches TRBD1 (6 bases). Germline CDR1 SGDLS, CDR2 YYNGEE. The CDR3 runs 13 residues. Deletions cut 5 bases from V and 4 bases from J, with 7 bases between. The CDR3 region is CASRGAGANVLTF. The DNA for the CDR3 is TGTGCCAGCAGGGGGGCCGGGGCCAACGTCCTGACTTTC.

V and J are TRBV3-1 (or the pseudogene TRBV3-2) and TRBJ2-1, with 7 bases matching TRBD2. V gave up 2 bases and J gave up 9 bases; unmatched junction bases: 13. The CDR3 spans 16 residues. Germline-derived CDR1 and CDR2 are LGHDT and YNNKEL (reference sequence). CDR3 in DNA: TGTGCCAGCAGCCAATCTTGGGGGGGAGAGGTGAGTGAGCAGTTCTTC. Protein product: CASSQSWGGEVSEQFF.